This T cell receptor beta chain is drawn from a study of early T cells in non-severe SARS-CoV-2 infection. Study overall: Unsorted whole-blood RNA was sequenced in bulk, leaving chains unpaired.

Germline V gives CDR1 SQVTM, CDR2 ANQGSEA. The V segment lost 3 bases and the J segment 5 bases; nucleotides outside the gene matches: 9. The CDR3 is 15 residues long. Individual cDNA molecules received unique molecular identifiers during library preparation. TCRdb ran MiXCR on the 5' RACE reads and lists one entry per CDR3 protein. The sample carries roughly 57,000 distinct CDR3 sequences, about 12% recorded once. The sequenced sample was whole blood. This receptor was identified in an adult who was a healthcare worker with PCR-confirmed SARS-CoV-2 infection or an uninfected control (not recorded which). The rearrangement uses TRBV29-1 and TRBJ2-5; 10 positions agree with TRBD2. This chain's CDR3 is CSVEPSGGAPETQYF. The CDR3 DNA reads as TGCAGCGTTGAGCCCAGCGGGGGGGCCCCCGAGACCCAGTACTTC.